This TCR beta chain was recorded in a study of CD8+ T cells in alopecia areata. This CDR3 is built from 17 residues. Germline-derived CDR1 and CDR2 are MGHDK and SYGVNS. The ends lost 4 bases at V and 0 bases at J; junction bases unmatched: 10. Comment on this clone: Antigen unknown.

RNA was extracted and reverse transcribed into cDNA as the sequencing template. Data came from immunoSEQ multiplex PCR; TCRdb stores just in-frame clones and leaves some out. The data contain some 190,000 clones, 60% of them seen just once; the ten biggest clones take up approximately 0.7%. Study observations and caveats: Tofacitinib delivered significant drops in scalp clonality and in expanded CD8+ clones among the top 100. Many expanded lesional clones persisted during tofacitinib (in both scalp and blood).

Treatment in this sample: oral pan-JAK inhibitor, 5-10 mg twice daily. The study team obtained lesional scalp punch biopsies and peripheral blood from alopecia areata patients. The origin of this receptor is a human donor with alopecia areata. The sequenced sample was CD4+ T cells sorted from blood, obtained at week 4, from a patient treated with tofacitinib. The chain has TRBV25-1 and TRBJ2-7; 9 positions agree with TRBD2. The CDR3 DNA reads TGTGCCAGCAGTGCTCACCTTACGGGACTAGCCTCCTACGAGCAGTACTTC. Translating it yields CASSAHLTGLASYEQYF.